This T cell receptor (beta chain) emerged from a study of blood T cell repertoires in COVID-19. The overall study: The cDNA or gDNA used as material had been derived from T cells, B-cell-depleted T cells, or PBMCs.

There are 14 residues in the CDR3. The germline V gene encodes CDR1 SNHLY and CDR2 FYNNEI. The V gene lost 4 bases and the J gene lost 6 bases, with 15 bases spanning the gap. Per the study methods: Amplifying reference gene primers gave estimates of nucleated cell counts. Generated by immunoSEQ multiplex PCR, the TCRdb table keeps only in-frame clones and is missing some. The V and J calls and clone size were taken over from that table, and D and trimming were inferred from the DNA. The sample has 90,000 to 120,000 clones; roughly 88% are singletons. The chain joins TRBV2 to TRBJ1-1; possibly TRBD1 for D (6 bases). The receptor comes from a woman aged 55-70 years with acute or convalescent COVID-19. The sample was peripheral blood. CDR3 residues: CASSGTEGIPEAFF. CDR3 coding DNA: TGTGCCAGCAGTGGGACAGAGGGGATCCCTGAAGCTTTCTTT.